Shown below are 24 T cell receptor beta chains from a single sample sequenced in a study of blood T cell repertoires in COVID-19. The data were produced by immunoSEQ multiplex PCR, yet TCRdb's version contains in-frame clones alone and is incomplete. This sample yields about 260,000 clones, of which approximately 85% are seen a single time; over 2% belongs to the top ten. Sequencing used PBMCs or T cells enriched from blood (not recorded which). The receptor source for this set is a woman between 50 and 59 years old who had recovered from COVID-19.

This chain joins TRBV24-1 and TRBJ1-3; tentative D call: TRBD1 (5 bases). V was trimmed by 5 bases and J by 0 bases, leaving 19 bases between them. In germline, CDR1 is KGHDR, CDR2 SFDVKD. The CDR3 is made up of 18 amino acids. The CDR3 sequence is CATSARLPRAVSGNTIYF. DNA for the CDR3: TGTGCCACCAGTGCACGATTGCCCAGGGCCGTCTCTGGAAACACCATATATTTT.

On this clone: An end of the junction does not agree with germline; a read error may underlie this. V usage is TRBV7-7 and J usage is TRBJ2-6, with 9 bases fitting TRBD1. Germline assignment: CDR1 SSHAT and CDR2 FNYEAQ (reference sequence). The CDR3 length is 16 residues. The CDR3 coding sequence is TGTGCTAGCAGCCCTGGACAGGGGTCTGGGGCCAACGTCCTGACTTTC. It yields the protein CASSPGQGSGANVLTF.

The gene calls are TRBV4-3 and TRBJ2-5, with 10 bases aligning to TRBD2. The CDR3 loop spans 15 amino acids. Per germline, CDR1 LGHNA and CDR2 YSLEER. Germline trimming cut 4 bases from V and 1 base from J; bases unmatched to any gene: 3. CDR3 coding DNA: TGCGCCAGCAGCCTGCGACTAGCGGGCCAAGAGACCCAGTACTTC. Translating it yields CASSLRLAGQETQYF.

The V call is TRBV7-2, the J call TRBJ2-5; a possible D gene is TRBD2 (5 bases). CDR3 length: 14 residues. CDR1 and CDR2 (germline): SGHTA, FQGNSA. The V end lost 1 base, the J end lost 7 bases, and 13 bases lay between the germline ends. The CDR3 here is CASSLVGADGTQYF. CDR3 bases: TGTGCCAGCAGCTTAGTGGGAGCCGACGGGACCCAGTACTTC. Together with reference TRBV7-2 and TRBJ2-5, the CDR3 gives the full variable domain: GAGVSQSPSNKVTEKGKDVELRCDPISGHTALYWYRQSLGQGLEFLIYFQGNSAPDKSGLPSDRFSAERTGGSVSTLTIQRTQQEDSAVYLCASSLVGADGTQYFGPGTRLLVL.

This rearrangement joins TRBV30 to TRBJ2-7; weak D call: TRBD1 (5 bases). Trimming shortened V by 2 bases and J by 6 bases, and 20 bases separated the two germline ends. CDR3 length equals 15 residues. Germline V gene sequence: CDR1 GTSNPN, CDR2 SVGIG (reference sequence). CDR3 residues: CAWSYILTTGREQYF. The CDR3 coding sequence is TGTGCCTGGAGTTACATCCTCACAACAGGTCGCGAGCAGTACTTC.

J is TRBJ1-3 and V is TRBV4-1, with TRBD1 as a possible D gene (5 bases). Trimming removed 3 bases at V and 3 bases at J, with 18 bases between. Germline-derived CDR1 and CDR2 are MGHRA and YSYEKL. The CDR3 has 17 amino acids. CDR3: CASSQTSWGPGGNTIYF. The CDR3 DNA reads TGCGCCAGCAGCCAGACGAGCTGGGGCCCTGGTGGAAACACCATATATTTT.

J is TRBJ2-5 and V is TRBV1; TRBD2, as called in the table, went unchecked against the DNA. TRBV1 represents a pseudogene. This CDR3 spans 14 amino acids. CDR3 amino acids: CTSSQTSGQETQYF. The CDR3 DNA reads TGCACCAGCAGCCAAACTAGCGGCCAAGAGACCCAGTACTTC.

The chain combines TRBV7-8 with TRBJ1-4; D might be TRBD1 (5 bases). From germline, CDR1 is SGHVS and CDR2 FQNEAQ. This CDR3 comprises 16 residues. Deletions cut 3 bases from V and 2 bases from J, with 13 bases between. CDR3 sequence reads: CASSFEPPGTNEKLFF. CDR3 DNA sequence: TGTGCCAGCAGCTTTGAACCCCCAGGGACTAATGAAAAACTGTTTTTT.

The CDR3 DNA follows: TGCGCCAGCAGTGAGTTAGGACAGCGGCTATACAATGAGCAGTTCTTC. This sequence encodes CASSELGQRLYNEQFF. J is TRBJ2-1 and V is TRBV10-2; perhaps TRBD1 as D (6 bases). The CDR3 contains 16 residues. Trimming pared 1 base from V and 4 bases from J, leaving 14 bases between. The germline V gene encodes CDR1 WSHSY and CDR2 SAAADI.

This clone was seen only once. V usage is TRBV28 and J usage is TRBJ2-1; 14 nucleotides agree with TRBD2. CDR1 is MDHEN, CDR2 SYDVKM, per germline. This CDR3 has 17 residues. V dropped 6 bases and J dropped 9; count of bases not matched to a gene: 13. The CDR3 reads CASSRDPTSGRAGEQFF. The CDR3 nucleotides read TGTGCCAGCAGCCGCGATCCGACTAGCGGGAGGGCCGGTGAGCAGTTCTTC.

This clone was observed once. The chain recombines TRBV7-8 with TRBJ2-7; 9 positions agree with TRBD2. Germline-derived CDR1 and CDR2 are SGHVS and FQNEAQ. The CDR3 loop spans 17 amino acids. V trimming: 1 base; J trimming: 3 bases; junction bases outside the gene matches: 10. The DNA of the CDR3 is TGTGCCAGCAGCTTAGTGGGCTGGGGGACTAGCAGCTACGAGCAGTACTTC. The encoded protein is CASSLVGWGTSSYEQYF.

This clone appeared a single time. The chain joins TRBV2 to TRBJ2-2, with D perhaps matching TRBD1 (5 bases). This CDR3 spans 16 amino acids. V lost 4 bases, J lost 0 bases, and 12 bases lay in between. The V gene's germline CDR1 is SNHLY and CDR2 FYNNEI. CDR3: CASSGQGFANTGELFF. The DNA of the CDR3 is TGTGCCAGCAGTGGCCAGGGATTCGCGAACACCGGGGAGCTGTTTTTT. Drawing the rest from reference TRBV2 and TRBJ2-2, the complete variable domain is EPEVTQTPSHQVTQMGQEVILRCVPISNHLYFYWYRQILGQKVEFLVSFYNNEISEKSEIFDDQFSVERPDGSNFTLKIRSTKLEDSAMYFCASSGQGFANTGELFFGEGSRLTVL.

This clone appeared many times. The chain has TRBV4-1 and TRBJ1-2, with D maybe TRBD1 (5 bases). V was shortened by 4 bases and J by 8 bases, with 20 bases between the two germline ends. The CDR3 extends over 15 amino acids. The V gene's germline CDR1 is MGHRA and CDR2 YSYEKL. The CDR3 is CASSPGAGTWGGYTF. CDR3 coding DNA: TGCGCCAGCAGCCCAGGAGCGGGAACATGGGGGGGCTACACCTTC.

This clone was detected only a few times. The chain is built from TRBV27 and TRBJ1-5; no clear D. The CDR3 spans 15 residues. Trimming removed 6 bases from V and 2 bases from J, with 14 bases in between. In germline, CDR1 is MNHEY, CDR2 SMNVEV (reference sequence). The chain's CDR3 is CASRPETAGNQPQHF. The DNA for the CDR3 is TGTGCCAGCAGGCCAGAAACGGCGGGCAATCAGCCCCAGCATTTT.

The CDR3 here is CASSLRQGMDGYTF. CDR3 in DNA: TGTGCCAGTAGTCTTCGACAGGGGATGGATGGCTACACCTTC. The J gene is TRBJ1-2, the V gene TRBV19; TRBD1 matches 8 bases. Germline loops: CDR1 LNHDA, CDR2 SQIVND (reference sequence). The CDR3 consists of 14 residues. The ends lost 5 bases at V and 6 bases at J; junction bases unmatched: 8.

This clone was observed a few times. CDR3 amino acids: CAWEGTGGYNEQFF. Written as DNA, the CDR3 is TGTGCCTGGGAAGGGACAGGGGGGTACAATGAGCAGTTCTTC. This chain links TRBV30 with TRBJ2-1, with 11 bases lining up with TRBD1. The V and J ends lost 5 bases and 4 bases, in that order; junction bases with no gene match: 4. This CDR3 has 14 residues. In germline, CDR1 is GTSNPN, CDR2 SVGIG (reference sequence).

The rearrangement joins TRBV5-4 to TRBJ1-2; tentatively, D is TRBD1 (5 bases). Germline V gene sequence: CDR1 SGHNT, CDR2 YYREEE (reference sequence). Trimming left V 0 bases short and J 3 bases short, with 12 bases between. The CDR3 length is 15 residues. CDR3: CASSLGQPQDYGYTF. The CDR3 bases are TGTGCCAGCAGCTTGGGACAGCCCCAGGACTATGGCTACACCTTC.

J is TRBJ2-7 and V is TRBV7-8; D perhaps matches TRBD2 (6 bases). The CDR3 is 12 amino acids. Trimming shortened V by 5 bases and J by 6 bases, and 11 bases separated the two germline ends. In germline, CDR1 is SGHVS, CDR2 FQNEAQ. CDR3 in amino acids: CASSQDYGEQYF. CDR3 nucleotide sequence: TGTGCCAGCAGCCAGGACTATGGCGAGCAGTACTTC.

The rearrangement joins TRBV5-8 to TRBJ1-5; D unresolved. CDR1 and CDR2 from the germline V gene are SGHTS and YDEGEE. The CDR3 has 15 amino acids. Trimming removed 2 bases at V and 3 bases at J, with 12 bases between. The CDR3 region has the DNA TGTGCCAGCAGCTTCCGGCGGAACGACAATCAGCCCCAGCATTTT. Translated: CASSFRRNDNQPQHF.

The V call is TRBV5-8, the J call TRBJ2-6; tentatively, D is TRBD2 (6 bases). Looked up from germline, CDR1 is SGHTS and CDR2 is YDEGEE. Trimming took off 3 bases at V and 2 bases at J, with 6 bases between the two ends. The CDR3 covers 14 residues. The DNA of the CDR3 is TGTGCCAGCAGCTGGGGGGCTGGGGCCAACGTCCTGACTTTC. Translating it yields CASSWGAGANVLTF.

The chain has TRBV5-1 and TRBJ2-7; 7 bases line up with TRBD1. V was pared by 2 bases and J by 1 base, with 3 bases of the junction left unmatched. This CDR3 spans 14 amino acids. Germline V gene data show CDR1 as SGHRS and CDR2 as YFSETQ. The CDR3 DNA follows: TGCGCCAGCAGCTTAAACAGGGGATCCTACGAGCAGTACTTC. Its protein product is CASSLNRGSYEQYF.

The genes are TRBV4-3 and TRBJ2-5, with 7 bases that match TRBD1. J lost 5 bases, V lost 2 bases, and 5 bases had no gene match. The CDR3 runs 14 residues. Germline CDR1 reads LGHNA; CDR2 reads YSLEER. Here the CDR3 DNA reads TGCGCCAGCAGCCAAAACAGGGGACCTGAGACCCAGTACTTC. This sequence encodes CASSQNRGPETQYF.

This rearrangement joins TRBV5-4 to TRBJ2-1, with 9 bases identical to TRBD2. CDR1 is SGHNT, CDR2 YYREEE, per germline (reference sequence). V was clipped by 3 bases and J by 8 bases; unmatched bases: 9. CDR3 size: 15 residues. The CDR3 region has the DNA TGTGCCAGCAGCTCGATAGCGGGGGCGTACGATGAGCAGTTCTTC. Translation: CASSSIAGAYDEQFF.

The V call is TRBV18, the J call TRBJ2-1; weak D call: TRBD2 (6 bases). V was trimmed by 3 bases and J by 10 bases, leaving 16 bases between them. Germline V gene lookup returns CDR1 KGHSH and CDR2 LQKENI. This CDR3 has 14 amino acids. CDR3 residues: CASSPSAGLNEQFF. In DNA form, the CDR3 reads TGTGCCAGCTCACCCTCTGCGGGGCTCAACGAGCAGTTCTTC.